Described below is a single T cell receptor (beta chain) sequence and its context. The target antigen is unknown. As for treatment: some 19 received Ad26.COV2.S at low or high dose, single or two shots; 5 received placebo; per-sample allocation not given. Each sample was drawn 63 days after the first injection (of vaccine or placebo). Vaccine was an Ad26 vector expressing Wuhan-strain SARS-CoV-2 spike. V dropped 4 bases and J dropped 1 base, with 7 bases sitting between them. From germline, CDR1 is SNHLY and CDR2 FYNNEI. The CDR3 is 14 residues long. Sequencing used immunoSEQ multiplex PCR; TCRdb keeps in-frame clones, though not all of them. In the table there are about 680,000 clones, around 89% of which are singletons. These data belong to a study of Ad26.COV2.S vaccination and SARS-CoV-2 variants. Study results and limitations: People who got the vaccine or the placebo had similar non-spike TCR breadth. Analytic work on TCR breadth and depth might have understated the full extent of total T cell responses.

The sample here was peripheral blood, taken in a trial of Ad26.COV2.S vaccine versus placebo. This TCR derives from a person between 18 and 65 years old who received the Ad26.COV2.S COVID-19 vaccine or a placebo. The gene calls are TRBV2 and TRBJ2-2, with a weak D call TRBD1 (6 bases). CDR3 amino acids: CASSAGQNTGELFF. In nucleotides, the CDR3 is TGTGCCAGCAGTGCGGGACAGAACACCGGGGAGCTGTTTTTT.